This record looks at one T cell receptor (gamma chain) sequence and its context. This record belongs to a study of intestinal T cells in coeliac disease. Genomic DNA came from ten approximately 4.8-µm formalin-fixed paraffin-embedded scrolls per case. Using about 210 ng of biopsy DNA, TRG was amplified with LymphoTrack primers. TCRdb processed the multiplex PCR reads again with the CATT caller. The table shows 850 to 1,000 gamma-chain clones, with around half occurring only once. V dropped 0 bases and J dropped 3; count of bases not matched to a gene: 8. Germline V CDR1 and CDR2: VTNTFY, YDVSTARD (reference sequence). This CDR3 region has 15 residues.

The chain has TRGV3 and TRGJ1 or TRGJ2. The sample consisted of a duodenal biopsy. This sequence was found in a human donor with celiac disease. In nucleotides, the CDR3 is TGTGCCACCTGGGACAGGCCAGTTTCTTATTATAAGAAACTCTTT. Translating it yields CATWDRPVSYYKKLF.